This paragraph reports one T cell receptor (beta chain). Only in-frame clones appear in the TCRdb table, and some are missing; sequencing was by immunoSEQ multiplex PCR. Among tens of thousands of clones listed, roughly 80% were seen once. Germline CDR1 SGHNT, CDR2 YYREEE (reference sequence). CDR3 length: 16 residues. V lost 4 bases to trimming and J lost 5 bases; unmatched junction nucleotides: 7. The sample is drawn from a study of blood T cell repertoires in COVID-19. In the study overall: PBMCs, B-cell-depleted T cells, or T cells were the source of the cDNA or gDNA that made up the material.

The material sequenced was peripheral blood. This chain joins TRBV5-4 and TRBJ2-5; 14 nucleotides line up with TRBD2. The clonotype originates from a human donor in a cohort sampled during active COVID-19. CDR3 DNA sequence: TGTGCCAGCAGCCCTAGACTAGCGGGGGGGTTGGAGACCCAGTACTTC. Protein sequence: CASSPRLAGGLETQYF.